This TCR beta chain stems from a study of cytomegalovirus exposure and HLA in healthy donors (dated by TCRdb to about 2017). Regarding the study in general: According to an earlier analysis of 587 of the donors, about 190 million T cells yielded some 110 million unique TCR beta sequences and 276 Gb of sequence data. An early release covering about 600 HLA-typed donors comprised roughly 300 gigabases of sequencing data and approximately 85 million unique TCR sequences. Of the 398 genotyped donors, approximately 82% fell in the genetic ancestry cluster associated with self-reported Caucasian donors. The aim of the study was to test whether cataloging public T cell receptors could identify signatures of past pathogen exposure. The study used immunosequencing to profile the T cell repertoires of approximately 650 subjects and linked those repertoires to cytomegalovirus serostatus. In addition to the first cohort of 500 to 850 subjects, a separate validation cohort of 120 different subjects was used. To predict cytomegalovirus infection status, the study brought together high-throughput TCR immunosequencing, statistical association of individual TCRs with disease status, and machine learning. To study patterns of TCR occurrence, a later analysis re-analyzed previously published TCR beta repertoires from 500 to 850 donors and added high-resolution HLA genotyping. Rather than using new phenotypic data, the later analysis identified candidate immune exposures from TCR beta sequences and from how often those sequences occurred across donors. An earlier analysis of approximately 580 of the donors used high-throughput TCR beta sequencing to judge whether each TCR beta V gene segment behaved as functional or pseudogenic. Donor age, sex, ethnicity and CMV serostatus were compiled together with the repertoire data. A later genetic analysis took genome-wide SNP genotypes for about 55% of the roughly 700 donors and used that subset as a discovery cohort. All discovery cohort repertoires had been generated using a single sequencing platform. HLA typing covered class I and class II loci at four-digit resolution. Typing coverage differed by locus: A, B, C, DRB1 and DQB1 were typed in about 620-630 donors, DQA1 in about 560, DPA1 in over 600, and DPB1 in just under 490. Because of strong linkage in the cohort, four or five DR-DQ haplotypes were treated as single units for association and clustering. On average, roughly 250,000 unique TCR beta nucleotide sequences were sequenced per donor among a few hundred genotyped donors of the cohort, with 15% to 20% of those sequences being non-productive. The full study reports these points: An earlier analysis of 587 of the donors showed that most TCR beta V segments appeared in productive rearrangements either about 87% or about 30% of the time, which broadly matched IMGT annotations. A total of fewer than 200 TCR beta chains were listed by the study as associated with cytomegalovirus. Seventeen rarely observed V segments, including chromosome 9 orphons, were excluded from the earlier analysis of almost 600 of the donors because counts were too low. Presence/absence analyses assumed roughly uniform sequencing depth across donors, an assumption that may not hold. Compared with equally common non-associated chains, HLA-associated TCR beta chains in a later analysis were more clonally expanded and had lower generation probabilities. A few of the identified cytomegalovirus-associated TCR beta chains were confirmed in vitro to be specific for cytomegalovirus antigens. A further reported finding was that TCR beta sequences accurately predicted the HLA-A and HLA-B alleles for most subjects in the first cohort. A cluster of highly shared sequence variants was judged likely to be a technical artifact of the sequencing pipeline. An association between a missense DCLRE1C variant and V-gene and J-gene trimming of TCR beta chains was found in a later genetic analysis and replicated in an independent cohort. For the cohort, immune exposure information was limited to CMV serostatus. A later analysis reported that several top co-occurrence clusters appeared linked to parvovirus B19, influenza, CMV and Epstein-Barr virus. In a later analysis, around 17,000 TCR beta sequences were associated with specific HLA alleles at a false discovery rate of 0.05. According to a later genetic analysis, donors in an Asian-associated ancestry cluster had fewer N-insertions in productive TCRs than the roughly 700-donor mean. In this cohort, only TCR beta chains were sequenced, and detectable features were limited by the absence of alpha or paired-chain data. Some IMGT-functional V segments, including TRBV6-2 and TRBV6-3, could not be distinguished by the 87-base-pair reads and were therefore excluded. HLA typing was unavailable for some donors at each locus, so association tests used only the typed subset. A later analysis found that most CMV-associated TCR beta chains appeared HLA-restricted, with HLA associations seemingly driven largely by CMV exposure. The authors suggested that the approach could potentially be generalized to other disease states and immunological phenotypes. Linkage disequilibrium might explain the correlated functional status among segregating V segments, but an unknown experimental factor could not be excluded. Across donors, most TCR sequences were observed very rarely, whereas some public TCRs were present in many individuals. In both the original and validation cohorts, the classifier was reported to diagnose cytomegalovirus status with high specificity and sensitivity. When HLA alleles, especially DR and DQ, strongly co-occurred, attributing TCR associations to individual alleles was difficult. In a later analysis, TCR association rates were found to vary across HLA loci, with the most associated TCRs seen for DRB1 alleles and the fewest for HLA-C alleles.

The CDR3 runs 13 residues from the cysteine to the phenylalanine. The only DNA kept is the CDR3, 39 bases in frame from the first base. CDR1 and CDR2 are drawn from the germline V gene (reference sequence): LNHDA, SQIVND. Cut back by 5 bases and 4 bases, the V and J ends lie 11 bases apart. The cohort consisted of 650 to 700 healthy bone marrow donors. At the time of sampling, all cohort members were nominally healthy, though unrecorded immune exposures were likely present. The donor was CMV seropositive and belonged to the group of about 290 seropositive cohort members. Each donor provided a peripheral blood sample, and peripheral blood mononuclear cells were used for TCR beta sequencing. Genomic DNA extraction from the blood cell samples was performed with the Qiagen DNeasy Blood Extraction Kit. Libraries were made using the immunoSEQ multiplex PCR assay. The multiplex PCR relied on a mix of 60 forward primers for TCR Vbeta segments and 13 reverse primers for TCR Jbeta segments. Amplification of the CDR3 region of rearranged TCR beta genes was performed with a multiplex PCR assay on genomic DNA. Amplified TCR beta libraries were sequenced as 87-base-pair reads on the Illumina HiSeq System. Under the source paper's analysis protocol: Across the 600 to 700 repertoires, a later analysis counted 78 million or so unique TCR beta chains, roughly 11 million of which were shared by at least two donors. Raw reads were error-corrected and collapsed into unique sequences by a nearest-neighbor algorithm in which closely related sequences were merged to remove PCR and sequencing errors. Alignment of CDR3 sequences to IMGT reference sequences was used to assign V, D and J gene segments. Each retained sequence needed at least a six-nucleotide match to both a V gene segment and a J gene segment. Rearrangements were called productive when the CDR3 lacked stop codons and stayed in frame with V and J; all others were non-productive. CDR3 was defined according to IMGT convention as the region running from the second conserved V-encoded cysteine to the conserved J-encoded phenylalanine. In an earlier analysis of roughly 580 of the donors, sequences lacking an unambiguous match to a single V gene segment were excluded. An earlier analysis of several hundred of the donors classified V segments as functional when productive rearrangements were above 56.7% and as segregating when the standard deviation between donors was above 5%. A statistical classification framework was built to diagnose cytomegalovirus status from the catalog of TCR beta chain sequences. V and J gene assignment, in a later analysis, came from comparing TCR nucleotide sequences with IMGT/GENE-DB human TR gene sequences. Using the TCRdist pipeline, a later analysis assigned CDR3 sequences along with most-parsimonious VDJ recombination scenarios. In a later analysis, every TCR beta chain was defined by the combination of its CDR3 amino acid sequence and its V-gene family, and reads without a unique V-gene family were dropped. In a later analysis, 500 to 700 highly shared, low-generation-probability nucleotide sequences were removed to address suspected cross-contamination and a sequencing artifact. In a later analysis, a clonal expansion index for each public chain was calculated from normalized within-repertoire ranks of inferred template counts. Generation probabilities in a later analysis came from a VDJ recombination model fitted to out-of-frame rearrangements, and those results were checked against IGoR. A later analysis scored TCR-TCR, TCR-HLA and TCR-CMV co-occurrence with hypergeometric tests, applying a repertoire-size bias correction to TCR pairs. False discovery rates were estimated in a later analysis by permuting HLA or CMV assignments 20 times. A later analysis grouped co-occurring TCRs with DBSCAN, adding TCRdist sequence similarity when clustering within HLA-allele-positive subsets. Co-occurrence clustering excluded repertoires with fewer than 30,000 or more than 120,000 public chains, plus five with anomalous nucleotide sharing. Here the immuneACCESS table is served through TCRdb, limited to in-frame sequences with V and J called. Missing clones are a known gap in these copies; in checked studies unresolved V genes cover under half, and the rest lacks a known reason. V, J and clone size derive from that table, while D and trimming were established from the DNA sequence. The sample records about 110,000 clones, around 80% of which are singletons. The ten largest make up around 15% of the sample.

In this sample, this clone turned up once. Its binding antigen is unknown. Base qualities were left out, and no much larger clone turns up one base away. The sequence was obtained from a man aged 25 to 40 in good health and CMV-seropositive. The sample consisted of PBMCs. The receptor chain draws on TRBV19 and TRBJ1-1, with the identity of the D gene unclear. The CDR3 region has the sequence CASSPRVSTEAFF. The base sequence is TGTGCCAGTAGTCCTCGGGTGAGCACTGAAGCTTTCTTT.